These 31 T cell receptor beta chains were all obtained from the same sample, sequenced in a study of blood T cells in healthy people across ages (dated by TCRdb to about 2015). The protocol used for the library was 5' RACE. The sequencer was an Illumina HiSeq 2500. The second PCR ran for roughly 7 to 12 cycles and used a J-beta primer mix along with a sample-barcoded 5' primer. Using fastp at Q25 and MiXCR, TCRdb reprocessed the public reads and kept productive beta chains. Duplicate CDR3 protein sequences are folded into a single record with the most common DNA and genes. Present in this sample are about 800,000 distinct CDR3 sequences, around 45% of which were seen just once. The ten largest clones represent roughly 20% of the sample. Sequencing was done on a sample of blood. These receptors all stem from a man aged 80 or over in good health.

Many counts were recorded for this clonotype. The chain joins TRBV9 to TRBJ2-5; a possible D gene is TRBD1 (5 bases). Trimming shortened V by 4 bases and J by 2 bases, and 12 bases separated the two germline ends. The CDR3 extends over 14 amino acids. Germline CDR1 reads SGDLS; CDR2 reads YYNGEE. CDR3 sequence reads: CASSTTARQETQYF. The DNA for the CDR3 is TGTGCCAGCAGCACGACAGCCAGGCAAGAGACCCAGTACTTC.

This chain connects TRBV10-3 to TRBJ1-3, with D perhaps matching TRBD1 (5 bases). There are 17 residues in the CDR3. CDR1 ENHRY and CDR2 SYGVKD come from the germline V gene. Deletions cut 3 bases from V and 1 base from J, with 16 bases between. The CDR3 sequence: CAISDNRRAASGNTIYF. DNA for the CDR3: TGTGCCATCAGTGACAACAGGAGGGCGGCTTCTGGAAACACCATATATTTT.

The V gene is TRBV6-1, the J gene TRBJ2-3, with 9 nucleotides matching TRBD2. CDR1 and CDR2 from the germline V gene are MNHNS and SASEGT. The CDR3 is 17 residues long. V shed 5 bases and J 2 bases; nucleotides not matched to a gene: 11. CDR3 nucleotide sequence: TGTGCCAGCAGTCGCCGTAGCGGGAGTCGAACCACAGATACGCAGTATTTT. Translating gives CASSRRSGSRTTDTQYF.

CDR3 region: CASSLSGTVEQYF. CDR3 DNA: TGTGCCAGCAGTTTGTCGGGGACGGTCGAGCAGTACTTC. V is TRBV28 and J is TRBJ2-7; either TRBD1 or TRBD2 may fit D (5 bases each). V lost 3 bases to trimming and J lost 6 bases, with 12 bases between them. This CDR3 comprises 13 residues. Germline V gene sequence: CDR1 MDHEN, CDR2 SYDVKM.

The rearrangement joins TRBV4-2 to TRBJ2-7; a weak D match, TRBD2 (5 bases). The germline V gene encodes CDR1 LGHNA and CDR2 YNFKEQ. The ends were cut back, 1 base at V and 0 bases at J, with 13 bases in the middle. This CDR3 has 16 residues. Here the CDR3 reads CASSQGVAGVSYEQYF. The CDR3 region has the DNA TGTGCCAGCAGCCAAGGCGTGGCGGGTGTCTCCTACGAGCAGTACTTC.

The rearrangement joins TRBV25-1 to TRBJ2-7; a possible D gene is TRBD1 (6 bases). CDR1 is MGHDK, CDR2 SYGVNS, per germline. V was clipped by 7 bases and J by 3 bases, with 13 bases between them. This CDR3 contains 13 residues. CDR3 region: CASTAGVHYEQYF. As DNA, the CDR3 is TGTGCCAGCACGGCAGGGGTACACTACGAGCAGTACTTC.

Notes on this clonotype: An end of the junction differs from the germline gene, which may be a read error. V and J are TRBV28 and TRBJ2-3, with D possibly being TRBD1 (5 bases). The germline gives CDR1 MDHEN, CDR2 SYDVKM. The CDR3 has 15 residues. CDR3 region: CASSLSSWGTGTQYF. DNA of the CDR3: TGTGCCAGCAGCTTATCGAGCTGGGGCACAGGTACGCAGTATTTT.

Concerning this clonotype itself: A much larger clone lies a single base off, so this may be a read error. This chain links TRBV6-5 with TRBJ2-3, with a possible D match to TRBD1 (7 bases). CDR3 size: 14 residues. V was clipped by 10 bases and J by 4 bases, with 18 bases between them. Germline CDR1 reads MNHEY; CDR2 reads SVGAGI. The CDR3 DNA reads TGTGCCACCTCCATTAGCGGACAGGCAGATACGCAGTATTTT. This sequence encodes CATSISGQADTQYF.

This clonotype was counted only a few times. CDR3 region: CSARGDSGSSYEQYF. The CDR3 nucleotides are TGCAGTGCTAGAGGTGATAGCGGGAGCTCCTACGAGCAGTACTTC. The V gene is TRBV20-1, the J gene TRBJ2-7, with 9 bases aligning to TRBD2. The CDR3 has 15 amino acids. V shed 1 base and J 0 bases; nucleotides not matched to a gene: 4. Germline lookup yields CDR1 DFQATT and CDR2 SNEGSKA (reference sequence).

V usage is TRBV20-1 and J usage is TRBJ2-1; perhaps D is TRBD1 or TRBD2 (5 bases each). The CDR3 is 12 amino acids. The V and J ends lost 5 bases and 4 bases respectively, with 9 bases between them. The V gene's germline CDR1 is DFQATT and CDR2 SNEGSKA (reference sequence). CDR3 amino acids: CSAEGPYNEQFF. The CDR3 nucleotides are TGCAGTGCTGAGGGGCCTTACAATGAGCAGTTCTTC.

This chain links TRBV6-5 with TRBJ1-5, with 8 bases lining up with TRBD1. Germline CDR1 is MNHEY and CDR2 is SVGAGI. This CDR3 comprises 14 residues. J gave up 6 bases and V 2 bases, and 3 bases lay outside the gene matches. CDR3 residues: CASSYTGGGQPQHF. The CDR3 DNA reads TGTGCCAGCAGTTACACAGGGGGTGGTCAGCCCCAGCATTTT.

This clonotype was detected many times. The V and J genes are TRBV4-3 and TRBJ2-7; 8 bases agree with TRBD1. V lost 5 bases and J lost 5; bases outside the gene matches: 5. The CDR3 runs to 13 residues. Germline V gene sequence: CDR1 LGHNA, CDR2 YSLEER. CDR3 nucleotides: TGCGCCAGCAGCGCGCGACAGGGGCACGAGCAGTACTTC. It translates to CASSARQGHEQYF.

The chain has TRBV2 and TRBJ2-1, with 11 positions matching TRBD1. V lost 10 bases and J lost 4; bases outside the gene matches: 9. This CDR3 has 15 residues. Germline CDR1 SNHLY, CDR2 FYNNEI. The CDR3 coding sequence is TGTGCCAACCTTCGAGGACAGGGGGCTTACAATGAGCAGTTCTTC. This gives the protein CANLRGQGAYNEQFF.

In regard to this clonotype: One end of the junction does not line up with germline, which may come from a read error. The V gene is TRBV20-1, the J gene TRBJ2-1, with TRBD1 matching 9 bases. CDR3 size: 15 residues. Germline CDR1 DFQATT, CDR2 SNEGSKA (reference sequence). CDR3 in amino acids: CSARDPGQGLNGQFF. CDR3 DNA: TGCAGTGCTAGAGATCCAGGACAGGGGTTAAATGGGCAGTTCTTC.

This clonotype occurred once. A much larger clone lies one base from this, so it may be a read error. Written as DNA, the CDR3 is TGCAGTGCCGAGATACCTAAGGGGGCCAAAAACACTCAGTACTTC. Amino acids: CSAEIPKGAKNTQYF. The chain recombines TRBV20-1 with TRBJ2-4, with 7 bases fitting TRBD1. CDR3 length equals 15 residues. CDR1 DFQATT and CDR2 SNEGSKA come from the germline V gene (reference sequence).

This chain uses TRBV7-2 with TRBJ2-1; 9 bases line up with TRBD2. Germline CDR1 SGHTA, CDR2 FQGNSA. The CDR3 contains 15 residues. J lost 7 bases, V lost 5 bases, and 9 bases had no gene match. CDR3 nucleotides: TGTGCCAGCAGCCCCCCGGGGACTAGCATGAATGAGCAGTTCTTC. This encodes CASSPPGTSMNEQFF.

The chain recombines TRBV2 with TRBJ1-1; 7 bases line up with TRBD1. This CDR3 is built from 14 residues. The germline V gene has CDR1 SNHLY and CDR2 FYNNEI. With V trimmed by 8 bases and J by 1 base, 7 bases remained unmatched. The CDR3 region has the DNA TGTGCCAGCGGCTTGGACAGGCAGAACACTGAAGCTTTCTTT. This sequence encodes CASGLDRQNTEAFF.

Only one count was recorded for this clonotype. The chain recombines TRBV2 with TRBJ2-1; 13 bases line up with TRBD2. CDR1 and CDR2 (germline): SNHLY, FYNNEI. V trimming: 1 base; J trimming: 7 bases; junction bases outside the gene matches: 4. The CDR3 totals 16 residues. CDR3 protein: CASSEDGTSGMNEQFF. The DNA for the CDR3 is TGTGCCAGCAGTGAAGACGGGACTAGCGGGATGAATGAGCAGTTCTTC.

The chain combines TRBV19 with TRBJ2-3; the match to TRBD2 covers 7 bases. There are 17 residues in the CDR3. V lost 8 bases and J lost 0; bases outside the gene matches: 14. Germline lookup yields CDR1 LNHDA and CDR2 SQIVND (reference sequence). As DNA, the CDR3 is TGTGCCAGTTTTTCTCCCGGGAGGCCCTCTAGCACAGATACGCAGTATTTT. Translated, it gives CASFSPGRPSSTDTQYF. The whole variable domain, filled in from reference TRBV19 and TRBJ2-3, reads DGGITQSPKYLFRKEGQNVTLSCEQNLNHDAMYWYRQDPGQGLRLIYYSQIVNDFQKGDIAEGYSVSREKKESFPLTVTSAQKNPTAFYLCASFSPGRPSSTDTQYFGPGTRLTVL.

In its sample, this clonotype was seen many times. This chain uses TRBV5-6 with TRBJ2-7; D not certain. V lost 4 bases to trimming and J lost 1 base, with 6 bases between them. The CDR3 extends over 12 amino acids. The germline V gene has CDR1 SGHDT and CDR2 YYEEEE. The CDR3, as DNA: TGTGCCAGCAGCCTTTTATCCTACGAGCAGTACTTC. Protein sequence: CASSLLSYEQYF.

The chain carries TRBV10-3 and TRBJ2-1; 9 nucleotides line up with TRBD2. The V gene's germline CDR1 is ENHRY and CDR2 SYGVKD. This CDR3 contains 16 residues. The J segment lost 9 bases and the V segment lost 0 bases, leaving 9 bases of the junction unmatched. Written as DNA, the CDR3 is TGTGCCATCAGTGAGTCGCGTCTAGCGGGACGCGGTGAGCAGTTCTTC. Amino acid sequence: CAISESRLAGRGEQFF.

This chain connects TRBV7-8 to TRBJ2-1; TRBD1 matches 8 bases. The ends lost 7 bases at V and 2 bases at J; junction bases unmatched: 7. This CDR3 comprises 15 residues. Germline values: CDR1 SGHVS, CDR2 FQNEAQ. Here the CDR3 reads CASIPGGSTYNEQFF. DNA of the CDR3: TGTGCCAGCATTCCAGGGGGCTCGACCTACAATGAGCAGTTCTTC. The full variable domain, rest sourced from reference TRBV7-8 and TRBJ2-1, is GAGVSQSPRYKVAKRGQDVALRCDPISGHVSLFWYQQALGQGPEFLTYFQNEAQLDKSGLPSDRFFAERPEGSVSTLKIQRTQQEDSAVYLCASIPGGSTYNEQFFGPGTRLTVL.

This clonotype was counted at least ten times. The chain has TRBV12-3 or TRBV12-4 and TRBJ2-1, with D unresolved. The CDR3 runs to 11 residues. With 8 bases removed from V and 9 bases from J, the gap between germline ends came to 11 bases. Here the CDR3 DNA reads TGTGCCAGCGGCAGTCCTGGTGAGCAGTTCTTC. Translated, it gives CASGSPGEQFF.

V and J are TRBV4-1 and TRBJ2-3; D not resolved. Germline CDR1 and CDR2: MGHRA and YSYEKL. There are 17 residues in the CDR3. Trimming left V 0 bases short and J 0 bases short, with 13 bases between. The CDR3 loop is CASSQDGPTASTDTQYF. CDR3 coding DNA: TGCGCCAGCAGCCAAGATGGACCAACGGCCAGCACAGATACGCAGTATTTT.

The chain links TRBV12-3 or TRBV12-4 to TRBJ2-1; 11 nucleotides agree with TRBD2. Trimming took 4 bases from V and 5 from J; bases not matched to a gene: 7. CDR3 size: 16 residues. CDR3 amino acids: CASSSQGLAVNNEQFF. DNA for the CDR3: TGTGCCAGCAGTTCTCAGGGACTAGCGGTTAACAATGAGCAGTTCTTC.

The sample holds a few counts of this clonotype. The chain uses TRBV7-2 and TRBJ2-7; weak D call: TRBD2 (5 bases). The V end lost 0 bases, the J end lost 3 bases, and 9 bases lay between the germline ends. Germline-derived CDR1 and CDR2 are SGHTA and FQGNSA. This CDR3 spans 14 amino acids. CDR3 nucleotide sequence: TGTGCCAGCAGCTTAGCTCGGGGTGACTACGAGCAGTACTTC. Its protein product is CASSLARGDYEQYF.

This clonotype was found a few times. The rearrangement links TRBV20-1 to TRBJ2-1; 14 bases map to TRBD2. After removal of 5 bases from V and 5 bases from J, the junction contained 14 bases not matched to a gene. The germline V gene has CDR1 DFQATT and CDR2 SNEGSKA (reference sequence). The CDR3 has 18 amino acids. Here the CDR3 DNA reads TGCAGTGCTCCCGGGACTAGCGGGAGACCATCCCTAAACAATGAGCAGTTCTTC. Amino acid sequence: CSAPGTSGRPSLNNEQFF.

This clonotype was seen a few times. J is TRBJ2-2 and V is TRBV4-2; no clear D. The CDR3 is made up of 16 amino acids. The V end lost 4 bases, the J end lost 4 bases, and 16 bases lay between the germline ends. CDR1 is LGHNA and CDR2 is YNFKEQ in the germline V gene. The CDR3: CASSRGVRLSTGELFF. CDR3 sequence (DNA): TGTGCCAGCAGCCGAGGAGTTCGACTGAGCACCGGGGAGCTGTTTTTT.

This clonotype was seen a handful of times. The chain carries TRBV29-1 and TRBJ2-7, with 10 bases identical to TRBD2. Unmatched junction bases numbered 6, after V lost 4 bases and J lost 6 bases. CDR1 and CDR2 from the germline V gene are SQVTM and ANQGSEA. This CDR3 is built from 13 residues. The CDR3 loop reads CSVVRTSGGEQYF. CDR3 nucleotides: TGCAGCGTTGTACGGACTAGCGGCGGCGAGCAGTACTTC.

This clonotype has a handful of counts. This chain uses TRBV11-2 with TRBJ2-4; unclear D gene. The V end was cut by 4 bases, the J end by 0 bases, with 13 bases between. The germline CDR1 and CDR2 sequences are SGHAT and FQNNGV. CDR3 length equals 16 residues. This CDR3 is CASSSPTELAKNIQYF. DNA of the CDR3: TGTGCCAGCAGCTCTCCTACAGAACTAGCCAAAAACATTCAGTACTTC.

The gene calls are TRBV12-3 or TRBV12-4 and TRBJ2-6, with D unclear. There are 18 residues in the CDR3. Trimming left V 5 bases short and J 0 bases short, with 17 bases between. The CDR3 loop reads CASSTDGNPFSGANVLTF. The CDR3 DNA reads as TGTGCCAGCAGTACAGACGGAAACCCTTTCTCTGGGGCCAACGTCCTGACTTTC.